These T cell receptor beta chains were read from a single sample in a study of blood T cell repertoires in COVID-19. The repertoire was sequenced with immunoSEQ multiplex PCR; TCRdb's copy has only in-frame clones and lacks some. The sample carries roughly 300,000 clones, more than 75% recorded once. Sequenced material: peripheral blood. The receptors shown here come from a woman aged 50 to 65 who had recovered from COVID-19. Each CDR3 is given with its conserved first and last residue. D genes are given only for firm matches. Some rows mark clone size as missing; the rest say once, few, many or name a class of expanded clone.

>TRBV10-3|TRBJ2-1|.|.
CAISGASYNEQFF
TGTGCCATCAGTGGGGCTTCCTACAATGAGCAGTTCTTC
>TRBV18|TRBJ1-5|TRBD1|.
CASSPRGTENQPQHF
TGTGCCAGCTCACCAAGGGGGACAGAAAATCAGCCCCAGCATTTT
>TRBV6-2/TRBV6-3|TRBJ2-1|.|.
CASSYSESRDWKSEQFF
TGTGCCAGCAGTTACTCCGAATCGCGGGACTGGAAAAGTGAGCAGTTCTTC
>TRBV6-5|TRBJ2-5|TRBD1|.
CASSPRQGFGETQYF
TGTGCCAGCAGTCCAAGACAGGGATTCGGGGAGACCCAGTACTTC
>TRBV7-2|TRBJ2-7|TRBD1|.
CASSLSTGSGEQYF
TGTGCCAGCAGCTTATCGACAGGGTCGGGCGAGCAGTACTTC
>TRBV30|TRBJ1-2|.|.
CAWDFETYGYTF
TGTGCCTGGGACTTCGAAACTTATGGCTACACCTTC
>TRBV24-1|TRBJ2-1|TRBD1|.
CATGIAGGNNEQFF
TGTGCCACCGGGATAGCAGGGGGAAATAATGAGCAGTTCTTC
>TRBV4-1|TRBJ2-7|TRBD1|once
CASSLAAGGSYEQYF
TGCGCCAGCAGCCTGGCGGCAGGGGGCTCCTACGAGCAGTACTTC
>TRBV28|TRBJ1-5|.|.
CASSPLGGAEGQPQHF
TGTGCCAGCAGTCCCCTCGGGGGGGCGGAGGGTCAGCCCCAGCATTTT
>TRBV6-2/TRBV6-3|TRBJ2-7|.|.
CASSRGYEQYF
TGTGCCAGCAGCAGGGGCTACGAGCAGTACTTC
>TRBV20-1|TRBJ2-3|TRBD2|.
CSASDATSDWTDTQYF
TGCAGTGCTAGTGACGCGACTAGCGATTGGACAGATACGCAGTATTTT
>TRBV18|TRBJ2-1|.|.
CASSLESGPNKNEQFF
TGTGCCAGCTCACTAGAGAGCGGGCCAAACAAAAATGAGCAGTTCTTC
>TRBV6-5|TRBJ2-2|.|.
CASRPAGAGELFF
TGTGCCAGCAGGCCCGCGGGTGCCGGGGAGCTGTTTTTT
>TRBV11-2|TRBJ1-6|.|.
CASSSGLRQGTPLHF
TGTGCCAGCAGCTCGGGGCTTAGGCAGGGGACACCCCTCCACTTT
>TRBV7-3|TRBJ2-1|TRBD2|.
CASSLFLATSKFF
TGTGCCAGCAGCTTATTTCTCGCGACTAGCAAGTTCTTC
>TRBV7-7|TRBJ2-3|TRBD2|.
CASSLGTSSDTQYF
TGTGCTAGCAGCTTAGGGACTAGTTCGGATACGCAGTATTTT
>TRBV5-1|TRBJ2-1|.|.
CASSLGNVGYNEQFF
TGCGCCAGCAGCTTGGGTAACGTCGGCTACAATGAGCAGTTCTTC
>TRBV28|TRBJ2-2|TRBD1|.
CASSPPTGGGTGELFF
TGTGCCAGCAGTCCACCGACAGGGGGCGGTACCGGGGAGCTGTTTTTT
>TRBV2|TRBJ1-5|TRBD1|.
CASSEGQGYNQPQHF
TGTGCCAGCAGTGAAGGACAGGGATACAATCAGCCCCAGCATTTT
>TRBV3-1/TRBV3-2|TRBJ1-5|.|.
CASSQLRDQPQHF
TGTGCCAGCAGCCAACTCCGGGATCAGCCCCAGCATTTT
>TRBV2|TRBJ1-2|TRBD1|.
CASSRQGANEGYTF
TGTGCCAGCAGTCGACAGGGGGCGAACGAAGGCTACACCTTC
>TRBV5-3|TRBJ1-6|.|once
CARSLRDSLRIYNSPLHF
TGTGCCAGAAGCTTGCGGGACTCCCTAAGGATCTATAATTCACCCCTCCACTTT